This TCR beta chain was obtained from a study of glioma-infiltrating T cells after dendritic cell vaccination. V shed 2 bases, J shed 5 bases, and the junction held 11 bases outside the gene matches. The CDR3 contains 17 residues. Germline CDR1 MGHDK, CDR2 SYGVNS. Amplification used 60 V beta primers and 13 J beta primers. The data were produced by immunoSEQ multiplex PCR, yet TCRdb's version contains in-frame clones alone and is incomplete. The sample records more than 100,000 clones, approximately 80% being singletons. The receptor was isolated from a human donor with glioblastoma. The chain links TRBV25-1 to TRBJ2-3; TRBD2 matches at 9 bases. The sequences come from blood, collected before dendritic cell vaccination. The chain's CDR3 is CASSEIFRGGAGDTQYF. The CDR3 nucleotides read TGTGCCAGCAGTGAAATATTTCGCGGGGGGGCGGGAGATACGCAGTATTTT.